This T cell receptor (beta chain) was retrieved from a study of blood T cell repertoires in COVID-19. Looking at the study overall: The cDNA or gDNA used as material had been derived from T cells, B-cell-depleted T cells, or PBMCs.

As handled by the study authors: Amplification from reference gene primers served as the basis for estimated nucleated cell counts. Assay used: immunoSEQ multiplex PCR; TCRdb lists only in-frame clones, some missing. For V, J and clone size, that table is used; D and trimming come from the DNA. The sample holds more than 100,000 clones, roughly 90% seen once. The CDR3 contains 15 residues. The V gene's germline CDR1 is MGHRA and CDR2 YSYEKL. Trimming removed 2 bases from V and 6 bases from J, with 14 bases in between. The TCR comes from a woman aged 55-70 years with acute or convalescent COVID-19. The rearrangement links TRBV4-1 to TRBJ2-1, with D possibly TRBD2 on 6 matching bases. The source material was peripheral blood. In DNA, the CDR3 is TGCGCCAGCAGCCAACTTACTAGCCGATTCAATGAGCAGTTCTTC. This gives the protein CASSQLTSRFNEQFF.